These 16 T cell receptor beta chains originate from one sample sequenced in a study of cytomegalovirus exposure and HLA in healthy donors. The assay was immunoSEQ multiplex PCR, and TCRdb's table has in-frame clones only and misses some. The sample records about 150,000 clones, roughly 89% being singletons. Sequencing was performed on PBMCs. The source of these receptors is a woman under 30 in good health and CMV-seropositive.

The chain is built from TRBV2 and TRBJ2-5; 10 bases line up with TRBD2. V shed 7 bases and J 4 bases; nucleotides not matched to a gene: 9. The germline V gene has CDR1 SNHLY and CDR2 FYNNEI. The CDR3 length is 15 residues. This CDR3 reads CASMIQRGGVETQYF. The CDR3 nucleotides read TGTGCCAGCATGATCCAGCGGGGGGGGGTAGAGACCCAGTACTTC. Filled out from reference TRBV2 and TRBJ2-5, the complete variable domain reads EPEVTQTPSHQVTQMGQEVILRCVPISNHLYFYWYRQILGQKVEFLVSFYNNEISEKSEIFDDQFSVERPDGSNFTLKIRSTKLEDSAMYFCASMIQRGGVETQYFGPGTRLLVL.

The table lists this clone with a few counts. V gene TRBV6-5 combines with J gene TRBJ1-2, with 7 bases that match TRBD1. Unmatched junction bases numbered 2, after V lost 5 bases and J lost 2 bases. This CDR3 is built from 13 residues. Germline assignment: CDR1 MNHEY and CDR2 SVGAGI. In DNA form, the CDR3 reads TGTGCCAGCAGTCGGGGACAGAACTATGGCTACACCTTC. Protein product: CASSRGQNYGYTF.

The chain carries TRBV28 and TRBJ2-7; the match to TRBD1 covers 10 bases. Per germline, CDR1 MDHEN and CDR2 SYDVKM. The CDR3 covers 15 residues. Trimming took 5 bases from V and 0 from J; bases not matched to a gene: 4. CDR3 in DNA: TGTGCCAGCAGTGCCGGGGACAGGGGCTCCTACGAGCAGTACTTC. Its translation is CASSAGDRGSYEQYF.

V is TRBV9 and J is TRBJ2-3; D gene uncertain. Trimming removed 2 bases at V and 2 bases at J, with 9 bases between. Germline lookup yields CDR1 SGDLS and CDR2 YYNGEE. The CDR3 loop spans 14 amino acids. The CDR3 DNA reads as TGTGCCAGCAGCGTTTCTGTCTTCACAGATACGCAGTATTTT. Its translation: CASSVSVFTDTQYF. The variable domain in full, completed from reference TRBV9 and TRBJ2-3, reads DSGVTQTPKHLITATGQRVTLRCSPRSGDLSVYWYQQSLDQGLQFLIQYYNGEERAKGNILERFSAQQFPDLHSELNLSSLELGDSALYFCASSVSVFTDTQYFGPGTRLTVL.

The chain recombines TRBV6-1 with TRBJ1-2; 10 bases line up with TRBD1. The V segment lost 7 bases and the J segment 8 bases; nucleotides outside the gene matches: 4. The germline gives CDR1 MNHNS, CDR2 SASEGT. This CDR3 region has 12 residues. CDR3 DNA: TGTGCCAGCACGGACAGGGGGAAGGGCTACACCTTC. This translates into CASTDRGKGYTF.

J is TRBJ2-2 and V is TRBV2; D possibly corresponds to TRBD2 (5 bases). V lost 6 bases and J lost 3, with 11 bases in between. This CDR3 contains 14 residues. Germline V gives CDR1 SNHLY, CDR2 FYNNEI. CDR3 loop: CASRGVTYTGELFF. The CDR3 DNA reads as TGTGCCAGCAGGGGAGTGACATACACCGGGGAGCTGTTTTTT. The variable domain in full, completed from reference TRBV2 and TRBJ2-2, reads EPEVTQTPSHQVTQMGQEVILRCVPISNHLYFYWYRQILGQKVEFLVSFYNNEISEKSEIFDDQFSVERPDGSNFTLKIRSTKLEDSAMYFCASRGVTYTGELFFGEGSRLTVL.

The rearrangement uses TRBV5-1 and TRBJ2-2; the D gene is possibly TRBD2 (7 bases). The ends were cut back, 1 base at V and 0 bases at J, with 13 bases in the middle. In germline, CDR1 is SGHRS, CDR2 YFSETQ. The CDR3 sequence is 17 residues long. Here the CDR3 DNA reads TGCGCCAGCAGCTTGCTCCTAGGGGGGGCGAACACCGGGGAGCTGTTTTTT. It codes for CASSLLLGGANTGELFF.

V is TRBV6-5 and J is TRBJ1-4; TRBD1 matches at 8 bases. Per germline, CDR1 MNHEY and CDR2 SVGAGI. The CDR3 totals 15 residues. The junction had 7 bases not matched to a gene; V was cut back by 2 bases and J by 8 bases. The CDR3: CASSYGGTGQEKLFF. CDR3 DNA: TGTGCCAGCAGTTACGGAGGGACAGGCCAGGAAAAACTGTTTTTT.

CDR3 loop: CASTSRDRGLRNDYINYGYTF. DNA of the CDR3: TGTGCCAGCACTTCCCGGGACAGGGGGCTGAGGAACGACTATATCAACTATGGCTACACCTTC. The gene calls are TRBV27 and TRBJ1-2; TRBD1 aligns across 12 bases. Germline V gene sequence: CDR1 MNHEY, CDR2 SMNVEV (reference sequence). With 7 bases clipped from V and 2 bases from J, the junction kept 23 bases outside the gene matches. The CDR3 is made up of 21 amino acids.

The chain links TRBV15 to TRBJ2-3, with 8 bases lining up with TRBD1. Unmatched junction bases numbered 6, after V lost 3 bases and J lost 1 base. From germline, CDR1 is LNHNV and CDR2 YYDKDF (reference sequence). This CDR3 contains 16 residues. The DNA of the CDR3 is TGTGCCACCAGCAGCGTCCAGGGGGCAGGCACAGATACGCAGTATTTT. It specifies CATSSVQGAGTDTQYF.

The rearrangement uses TRBV4-2 and TRBJ2-7; D perhaps matches TRBD2 (6 bases). Germline lookup yields CDR1 LGHNA and CDR2 YNFKEQ. The CDR3 has 16 residues. V gave up 0 bases and J gave up 1 base, with 13 bases separating them. The CDR3 coding sequence is TGTGCCAGCAGCCAAGAAGACGGACTAAGATCCTACGAGCAGTACTTC. It specifies CASSQEDGLRSYEQYF.

J is TRBJ2-7 and V is TRBV4-1; 8 nucleotides line up with TRBD1. Germline CDR1 reads MGHRA; CDR2 reads YSYEKL. V was pared by 2 bases and J by 4 bases, with 7 bases of the junction left unmatched. This CDR3 contains 15 residues. CDR3 sequence reads: CASSQPSRGRYEQYF. The CDR3, as DNA: TGCGCCAGCAGCCAACCCTCCAGGGGGCGGTACGAGCAGTACTTC.

In this sample, this clone turned up once. One end of the junction is discordant with germline, which a read error may explain. The chain links TRBV13 to TRBJ1-1, with 8 positions matching TRBD1. Germline lookup yields CDR1 PRHDT and CDR2 FYEKMQ (reference sequence). The CDR3 extends over 15 amino acids. CDR3 region: CASSQEDRGNTEAFF. The CDR3 DNA reads as TGCGCCAGCAGCCAGGAAGACAGGGGGAACACTGAAGCTTTCTTT.

The CDR3 here is CASSGQDYTEAFF. CDR3 in DNA: TGTGCCAGCAGTGGACAGGACTACACTGAAGCTTTCTTT. The chain uses TRBV28 and TRBJ1-1, with 7 positions matching TRBD1. CDR3 size: 13 residues. V shed 5 bases, J shed 3 bases, and the junction held 3 bases outside the gene matches. Germline V gene lookup returns CDR1 MDHEN and CDR2 SYDVKM.

The chain has TRBV7-8 and TRBJ2-7, with a weak D call TRBD2 (6 bases). Trimming pared 5 bases from V and 1 base from J, leaving 9 bases between. Germline V gene lookup returns CDR1 SGHVS and CDR2 FQNEAQ. The length of the CDR3 is 13 residues. As DNA, the CDR3 is TGTGCCAGCAGCATCGGGACTTCCTACGAGCAGTACTTC. It translates to CASSIGTSYEQYF.

The chain has TRBV7-6 and TRBJ2-5; D possibly corresponds to TRBD1 (5 bases). CDR3 length: 13 amino acids. Germline V gene sequence: CDR1 SGHVS, CDR2 FNYEAQ. V was cut by 6 bases and J by 2 bases, with 10 bases left in between. The CDR3 DNA reads as TGTGCCAGCAGACCAGGGTTACAAGAGACCCAGTACTTC. It specifies CASRPGLQETQYF.